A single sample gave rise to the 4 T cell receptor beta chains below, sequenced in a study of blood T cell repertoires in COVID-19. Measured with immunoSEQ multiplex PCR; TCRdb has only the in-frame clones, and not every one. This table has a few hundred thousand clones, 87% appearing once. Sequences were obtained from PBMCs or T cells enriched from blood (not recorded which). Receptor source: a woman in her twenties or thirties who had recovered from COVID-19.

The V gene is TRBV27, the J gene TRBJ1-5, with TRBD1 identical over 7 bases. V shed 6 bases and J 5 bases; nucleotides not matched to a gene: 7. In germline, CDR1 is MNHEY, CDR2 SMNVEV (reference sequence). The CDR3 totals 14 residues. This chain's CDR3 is CASSEQGLYQPQHF. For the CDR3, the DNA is TGTGCCAGCAGCGAACAGGGGTTGTATCAGCCCCAGCATTTT.

The CDR3 loop is CASSPGEDGYTF. Written as DNA, the CDR3 is TGTGCCAGCTCACCAGGAGAGGATGGCTACACCTTC. The V call is TRBV18, the J call TRBJ1-2; D call uncertain. This CDR3 contains 12 residues. V dropped 2 bases and J dropped 6 bases, with 7 bases sitting between them. Germline CDR1 reads KGHSH; CDR2 reads LQKENI.

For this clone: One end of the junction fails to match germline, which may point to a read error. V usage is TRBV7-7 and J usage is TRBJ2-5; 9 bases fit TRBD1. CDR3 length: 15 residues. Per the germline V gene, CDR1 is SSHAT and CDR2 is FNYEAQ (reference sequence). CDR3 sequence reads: CASSRDRAVGETQYF. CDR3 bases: TGTGCTAGCAGCAGGGACAGGGCGGTCGGAGAGACCCAGTACTTC.

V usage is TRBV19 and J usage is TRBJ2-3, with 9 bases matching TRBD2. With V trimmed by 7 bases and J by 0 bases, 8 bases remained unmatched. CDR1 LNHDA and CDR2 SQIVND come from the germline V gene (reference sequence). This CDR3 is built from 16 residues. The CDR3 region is CASKPTSGSSTDTQYF. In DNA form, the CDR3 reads TGTGCCAGTAAGCCGACTAGCGGATCGAGCACAGATACGCAGTATTTT.